One and the same sample provided the 8 T cell receptor beta chains below, sequenced in a study of T cells in Graves' hyperthyroidism and ophthalmopathy. TCR beta CDR3 regions were amplified from RNA transcripts. An initial round of RT-PCR targeting the TCR CDR3 relied on the HTBI primer set. TCRdb analysed the multiplex PCR reads with MiXCR anew, one entry per CDR3 protein. The sample has some 400,000 distinct CDR3 sequences, approximately 19% seen once. The sample consisted of blood. These receptors came from a young woman with Graves' hyperthyroidism.

In its sample, this clonotype was seen a few times. A much larger clone differs by one base, so this may be a read error. V gene TRBV12-3 or TRBV12-4 combines with J gene TRBJ1-3, with D perhaps TRBD1 (6 bases). This CDR3 has 14 residues. Trimming removed 4 bases from V and 4 bases from J, with 11 bases in between. The CDR3 DNA sequence: TGTGCCAGCAGTTGGGGGGGCTCCGGAAACACCATATATTTT. This translates into CASSWGGSGNTIYF.

There are many counts of this clonotype. The chain links TRBV2 to TRBJ2-4; D is tentatively TRBD1 or TRBD2 (5 bases each). Trimming took off 4 bases at V and 9 bases at J, with 13 bases between the two ends. The CDR3 has 13 residues. Germline V gene lookup returns CDR1 SNHLY and CDR2 FYNNEI. DNA for the CDR3: TGTGCCAGCAGTGGCTCGGGGCGCAGCATTCAGTACTTC. This codes for CASSGSGRSIQYF. Full variable domain (outside the CDR3, taken from reference TRBV2 and TRBJ2-4): EPEVTQTPSHQVTQMGQEVILRCVPISNHLYFYWYRQILGQKVEFLVSFYNNEISEKSEIFDDQFSVERPDGSNFTLKIRSTKLEDSAMYFCASSGSGRSIQYFGAGTRLSVL.

At least ten counts were recorded for this clonotype. The chain has TRBV24-1 and TRBJ1-5; weak D call: TRBD1 (5 bases). The CDR3 contains 15 residues. Trimming removed 2 bases at V and 3 bases at J, with 10 bases between. Per the germline V gene, CDR1 is KGHDR and CDR2 is SFDVKD. The CDR3 nucleotides read TGTGCCACCAGTGATTCTTGGGGGGACAATCAGCCCCAGCATTTT. Translating gives CATSDSWGDNQPQHF.

This clonotype was seen ten or more times. V and J are TRBV28 and TRBJ1-5; unclear D gene. Deletions cut 7 bases from V and 5 bases from J, with 18 bases between. The CDR3 length is 15 residues. Per the germline V gene, CDR1 is MDHEN and CDR2 is SYDVKM. The CDR3 DNA reads as TGTGCCAGCACCGCGGACGCGCGGACCGATCAGCCCCAGCATTTT. Its protein is CASTADARTDQPQHF.

This clonotype was detected ten times or more. Its ends do not fully match the called genes, so a read error is possible. The V and J genes are TRBV28 and TRBJ1-5; D is undetermined. The CDR3 is 17 residues long. From germline, CDR1 is MDHEN and CDR2 SYDVKM. CDR3 amino acids: CASSLQLMRRYNQSQHF. CDR3 sequence (DNA): TGTGCCAGCAGTTTACAATTGATGAGGCGATACAATCAGTCCCAGCATTTT.

This clonotype was picked up many times. The chain recombines TRBV5-6 with TRBJ1-5; 10 nucleotides line up with TRBD1. V shed 4 bases and J 6 bases; nucleotides not matched to a gene: 7. CDR3 length: 15 amino acids. Germline loops: CDR1 SGHDT, CDR2 YYEEEE. CDR3: CASSPGTGVGQPQHF. CDR3 DNA sequence: TGTGCCAGCAGCCCCGGGACAGGGGTCGGTCAGCCCCAGCATTTT.

The chain carries TRBV7-2 and TRBJ2-5, with 14 bases aligning to TRBD2. The V and J ends lost 1 base and 6 bases, in that order; junction bases with no gene match: 4. This CDR3 has 16 residues. Germline V gives CDR1 SGHTA, CDR2 FQGNSA. CDR3 DNA: TGTGCCAGCAGCTTAGAGACTAGCGGGAGGGGAAAGACCCAGTACTTC. This encodes CASSLETSGRGKTQYF. The full variable domain, rest sourced from reference TRBV7-2 and TRBJ2-5, is GAGVSQSPSNKVTEKGKDVELRCDPISGHTALYWYRQSLGQGLEFLIYFQGNSAPDKSGLPSDRFSAERTGGSVSTLTIQRTQQEDSAVYLCASSLETSGRGKTQYFGPGTRLLVL.

The chain links TRBV7-3 to TRBJ2-2; the match to TRBD2 covers 10 bases. Germline V gene lookup returns CDR1 SGHTA and CDR2 FQGTGA. This CDR3 contains 15 residues. Losses at the gene ends were 5 bases for V and 7 bases for J; bases not matched to a gene: 7. The CDR3 DNA reads as TGTGCCAGCAGCCTTCTAGCGGGGGCCGACGGGGAGCTGTTTTTT. It codes for CASSLLAGADGELFF.